A single sample is the source of the 20 T cell receptor beta chains below, sequenced in a study of Graves' ophthalmopathy and Graves' hyperthyroidism. RNA transcripts were the source from which TCR beta CDR3 regions were amplified. First-round RT-PCR relied on HTBI primers, and a second-round multiplex PCR came next. TCRdb recomputed calls from the multiplex PCR reads with MiXCR, one row per CDR3 protein. The sample lists 150,000 to 200,000 distinct CDR3 sequences, approximately 40% occurring once. The sample consisted of peripheral blood. The receptors were sampled from a man aged 25 to 40 with Graves' ophthalmopathy.

In this sample, this clonotype turned up a few times. This rearrangement joins TRBV12-3 or TRBV12-4 to TRBJ2-7; 13 bases are shared with TRBD2. This CDR3 region has 13 residues. With 6 bases clipped from V and 10 bases from J, the junction kept 6 bases outside the gene matches. CDR3 region: CASRGGLAGSQYF. In nucleotides, the CDR3 is TGTGCCAGCAGAGGGGGACTAGCGGGATCCCAGTACTTC.

This clonotype was picked up many times. The CDR3 reads CASSLGGGGADPQHF. The CDR3 nucleotides read TGTGCCAGCAGTTTAGGAGGCGGGGGGGCTGACCCTCAGCATTTT. The V call is TRBV12-3 or TRBV12-4, the J call TRBJ1-5; the D gene is possibly TRBD1 (6 bases). V shed 1 base and J shed 13 bases, with 20 bases lying between them. This CDR3 spans 15 amino acids.

This sequence joins TRBV30 and TRBJ2-7, with D possibly being TRBD1 (6 bases). Germline-derived CDR1 and CDR2 are GTSNPN and SVGIG (reference sequence). CDR3 length: 13 amino acids. With 3 bases removed from V and 1 base from J, the gap between germline ends came to 10 bases. CDR3 nucleotides: TGTGCCTGGAGGGTCAGGGGTTCCTACGAGCAGTACTTC. It yields the protein CAWRVRGSYEQYF.

This clonotype was seen ten or more times. The rearrangement joins TRBV28 to TRBJ2-7; D ambiguous. CDR1 and CDR2 (germline): MDHEN, SYDVKM. V lost 8 bases to trimming and J lost 3 bases, with 8 bases between them. This CDR3 has 11 residues. The CDR3 DNA reads as TGTGCCAGCCAGACGGACTACGAGCAGTACTTC. Amino acid sequence: CASQTDYEQYF. The full variable domain, completed using reference TRBV28 and TRBJ2-7, is DVKVTQSSRYLVKRTGEKVFLECVQDMDHENMFWYRQDPGLGLRLIYFSYDVKMKEKGDIPEGYSVSREKKERFSLILESASTNQTSMYLCASQTDYEQYFGPGTRLTVT.

This clonotype was seen a handful of times. This sequence joins TRBV19 and TRBJ1-5, with a possible D match to TRBD1 (5 bases). The ends were cut back, 3 bases at V and 2 bases at J, with 5 bases in the middle. CDR3 length: 13 amino acids. CDR1 LNHDA and CDR2 SQIVND come from the germline V gene (reference sequence). The CDR3 nucleotides are TGTGCCAGTAGTATGGGGGGCAATCAGCCCCAGCATTTT. Translation: CASSMGGNQPQHF. Full variable domain (outside the CDR3, taken from reference TRBV19 and TRBJ1-5): DGGITQSPKYLFRKEGQNVTLSCEQNLNHDAMYWYRQDPGQGLRLIYYSQIVNDFQKGDIAEGYSVSREKKESFPLTVTSAQKNPTAFYLCASSMGGNQPQHFGDGTRLSIL.

This clonotype is a singleton in its sample. V is TRBV29-1 and J is TRBJ2-7, with 8 bases that match TRBD1. With V trimmed by 4 bases and J by 2 bases, 4 bases remained unmatched. CDR3 length: 13 residues. Germline CDR1 and CDR2: SQVTM and ANQGSEA. The CDR3, as DNA: TGCAGCGTTGTTGGGACAGGCACCTACGAGCAGTACTTC. Protein: CSVVGTGTYEQYF.

V gene TRBV6-1 combines with J gene TRBJ1-1, with D hard to call. Trimming stripped 6 bases from V and 0 bases from J, with 8 bases between. The CDR3 spans 13 residues. Germline V CDR1 and CDR2: MNHNS, SASEGT. The CDR3 reads CASSSPVNTEAFF. The DNA for the CDR3 is TGTGCCAGCAGCTCACCGGTGAACACTGAAGCTTTCTTT.

This clonotype was seen at least ten times. The chain recombines TRBV19 with TRBJ2-7; 12 nucleotides agree with TRBD1. Germline CDR1 LNHDA, CDR2 SQIVND (reference sequence). Trimming cost V 5 bases and J 7 bases; bases outside gene matches: 6. CDR3 length equals 14 residues. CDR3 region: CASSGGQGAWEQYF. As DNA, the CDR3 is TGTGCCAGTAGTGGGGGACAGGGGGCGTGGGAGCAGTACTTC. Full variable domain (rest looked up from reference TRBV19 and TRBJ2-7): DGGITQSPKYLFRKEGQNVTLSCEQNLNHDAMYWYRQDPGQGLRLIYYSQIVNDFQKGDIAEGYSVSREKKESFPLTVTSAQKNPTAFYLCASSGGQGAWEQYFGPGTRLTVT.

This clonotype was recorded at least ten times. The V and J genes are TRBV5-1 and TRBJ1-5; 10 bases map to TRBD1. J was trimmed by 8 bases and V by 4 bases; bases with no gene match: 3. There are 13 residues in the CDR3. Germline V gene sequence: CDR1 SGHRS, CDR2 YFSETQ. Here the CDR3 reads CASSPGQGKPQHF. The CDR3 bases are TGCGCCAGCAGCCCGGGACAGGGGAAGCCCCAGCATTTT.

The chain recombines TRBV27 with TRBJ2-7; possible D gene TRBD1, 6 bases. Trimming left V 7 bases short and J 2 bases short, with 15 bases between. The germline gives CDR1 MNHEY, CDR2 SMNVEV (reference sequence). CDR3 size: 14 residues. The CDR3: CASIPQGSTYEQYF. CDR3 DNA sequence: TGTGCCAGCATCCCACAGGGTTCGACCTACGAGCAGTACTTC.

V and J are TRBV11-1 and TRBJ2-7, with D possibly being TRBD1 (7 bases). This CDR3 comprises 17 residues. CDR1 and CDR2 from the germline V gene are SGHAT and FQDESV (reference sequence). Trimming took 0 bases from V and 3 from J, leaving 18 bases between them. For the CDR3, the DNA is TGTGCCAGCAGCTTAGCCCTTGACAGGGAGGAGGACTACGAGCAGTACTTC. This encodes CASSLALDREEDYEQYF.

This clonotype was picked up many times. This chain joins TRBV4-3 and TRBJ2-5, with 8 bases that match TRBD1. CDR1 is LGHNA, CDR2 YSLEER, per germline. This CDR3 is 18 amino acids long. V lost 0 bases, J lost 5 bases, and 14 bases stayed unmatched. The CDR3 here is CASSQDLRGPYVAETQYF. CDR3 coding DNA: TGCGCCAGCAGCCAAGATCTCAGGGGGCCTTACGTAGCGGAGACCCAGTACTTC.

The chain combines TRBV5-1 with TRBJ1-1; D may be TRBD1 (6 bases). The germline V and J ends were trimmed by 3 bases and 1 base, with 10 bases remaining between them. The CDR3 is made up of 14 amino acids. Germline V lookup: CDR1 SGHRS, CDR2 YFSETQ. The CDR3 DNA reads TGCGCCAGCAGCTCCGGGACAACGAACACTGAAGCTTTCTTT. This codes for CASSSGTTNTEAFF.

This clonotype was counted at least ten times. The J gene is TRBJ1-1, the V gene TRBV30; D possibly corresponds to TRBD1 (6 bases). Germline V lookup: CDR1 GTSNPN, CDR2 SVGIG (reference sequence). V was shortened by 2 bases and J by 4 bases, with 14 bases between the two germline ends. The CDR3 sequence is 14 residues long. Here the CDR3 DNA reads TGTGCCTGGAGTCGCGGGGGCGGGCGCACTGAAGCTTTCTTT. Translating it yields CAWSRGGGRTEAFF.

This chain connects TRBV2 to TRBJ1-6, with D tentatively TRBD1 (5 bases). This CDR3 comprises 16 residues. V lost 6 bases and J lost 5, with 17 bases in between. CDR1 is SNHLY, CDR2 FYNNEI, per germline. Written as DNA, the CDR3 is TGTGCCAGCAGCTCACAGACAGACAGTAATAATTCACCCCTCCACTTT. It yields the protein CASSSQTDSNNSPLHF.

The chain couples TRBV28 to TRBJ1-3; no clear D. The germline CDR1 and CDR2 sequences are MDHEN and SYDVKM. V was cut by 3 bases and J by 6 bases, with 12 bases left in between. The length of the CDR3 is 14 residues. CDR3 DNA sequence: TGTGCCAGCAGTTTTCAGACATACATAAACACCATATATTTT. Its protein is CASSFQTYINTIYF.

The genes are TRBV19 and TRBJ2-5; D uncertain. The CDR3 runs to 15 residues. Trimming took 5 bases from V and 2 from J, leaving 15 bases between them. Germline loops: CDR1 LNHDA, CDR2 SQIVND (reference sequence). CDR3 coding DNA: TGTGCCAGTAGTGCCCTCTTGGCCATGCAAGAGACCCAGTACTTC. Protein sequence: CASSALLAMQETQYF.

This clonotype was counted many times. The rearrangement uses TRBV6-1 and TRBJ2-2; TRBD1 agrees at 7 bases. The CDR3 is made up of 15 amino acids. From germline, CDR1 is MNHNS and CDR2 SASEGT. V lost 4 bases and J lost 7; bases outside the gene matches: 9. CDR3 nucleotide sequence: TGTGCCAGCAGTGGCAGGGGGATTTACGGCGGGGAGCTGTTTTTT. It translates to CASSGRGIYGGELFF.

This clonotype was observed many times. The V and J genes are TRBV6-1 and TRBJ1-5; TRBD1 aligns across 7 bases. This CDR3 spans 14 amino acids. With 5 bases clipped from V and 4 bases from J, the junction kept 5 bases outside the gene matches. CDR1 and CDR2 (germline): MNHNS, SASEGT. CDR3 residues: CASSRGQLNQPQHF. CDR3 sequence (DNA): TGTGCCAGCAGTAGGGGACAGTTAAATCAGCCCCAGCATTTT.

This clonotype was observed at least ten times. The gene calls are TRBV6-4 and TRBJ2-7; no reliable D call. Germline assignment: CDR1 MRHNA and CDR2 SNTAGT. The CDR3 is 18 residues long. Deletions cut 6 bases from V and 2 bases from J, with 26 bases between. CDR3 DNA: TGTGCCAGCAGCTTTACAAATCCAGGAATAGGCCTCCCCTACGAGCAGTACTTC. This gives the protein CASSFTNPGIGLPYEQYF.